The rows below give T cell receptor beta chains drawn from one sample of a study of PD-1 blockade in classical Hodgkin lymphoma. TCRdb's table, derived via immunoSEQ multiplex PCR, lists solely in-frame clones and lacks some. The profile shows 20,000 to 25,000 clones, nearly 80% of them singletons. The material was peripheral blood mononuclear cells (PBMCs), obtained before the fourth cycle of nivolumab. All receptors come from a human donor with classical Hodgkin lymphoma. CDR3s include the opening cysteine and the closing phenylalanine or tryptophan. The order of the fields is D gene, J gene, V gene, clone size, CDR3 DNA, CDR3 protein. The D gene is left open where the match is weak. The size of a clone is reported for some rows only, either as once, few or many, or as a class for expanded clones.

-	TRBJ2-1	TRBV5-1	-	TGCGCCAGCAGCTTGGAGGGGCGATACTCCTACAATGAGCAGTTCTTC	CASSLEGRYSYNEQFF
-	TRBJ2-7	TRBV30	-	TGTGCCACGACCCCTACTAGCTCCTACGAGCAGTACTTC	CATTPTSSYEQYF
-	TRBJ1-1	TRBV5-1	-	TGCGCCAGCAGCTTGGACAGCACGGGCACTGAAGCTTTCTTT	CASSLDSTGTEAFF
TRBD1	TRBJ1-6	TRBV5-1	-	TGCGCCAGCAGCTTTTTCCCCGGGACAGATAATTCACCCCTCCACTTT	CASSFFPGTDNSPLHF
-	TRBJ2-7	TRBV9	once	TGTGCCAGCAGCATGAGCAAGGGACTGGTTAGCTCCTACGAGCAGTACTTC	CASSMSKGLVSSYEQYF
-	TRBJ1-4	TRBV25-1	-	TGTGCCAGCAGTGGCGGACACAGGCTGTTTTTT	CASSGGHRLFF
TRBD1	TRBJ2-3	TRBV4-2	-	TGTGCCAGCAGCCAAGACGTCCCGGGACAGGGTTTGACAGATACGCAGTATTTT	CASSQDVPGQGLTDTQYF
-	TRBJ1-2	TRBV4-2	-	TGTGCCAGCAGCCATACGGTAGGCTATGGCTACACCTTC	CASSHTVGYGYTF
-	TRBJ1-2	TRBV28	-	TGTGCCAGCAGTTTAAAATCCTATGGCTACACCTTC	CASSLKSYGYTF
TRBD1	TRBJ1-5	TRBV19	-	TGTGCCAGTAGTACCCGGACAGGCGGAGGGGTGCCCCAGCATTTT	CASSTRTGGGVPQHF
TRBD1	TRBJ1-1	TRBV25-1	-	TGTGCCAGCAGTGTTCCAGGGGGCTTAGATGAAGCTTTCTTT	CASSVPGGLDEAFF
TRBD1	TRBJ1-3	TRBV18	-	TGTGCCAGCTCACCGCTGACAGGGTTAGTGAGGGCCGGAAACACCATATATTTT	CASSPLTGLVRAGNTIYF
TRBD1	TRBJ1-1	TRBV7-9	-	TGTGCCAGCAGCTCCGGGACAGGGGGAACTGAAGCTTTCTTT	CASSSGTGGTEAFF
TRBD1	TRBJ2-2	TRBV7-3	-	TGTGCCAGCAGCTCTACGCACAGGGGGCGCTGGGGGAACACCGGGGAGCTGTTTTTT	CASSSTHRGRWGNTGELFF
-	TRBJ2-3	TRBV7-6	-	TGTGCCAGCAGCATTCTACAGGGAGCAGATACGCAGTATTTT	CASSILQGADTQYF
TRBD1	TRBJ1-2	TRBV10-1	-	TGCGCCAGCAGTGAGTGGACAGGGAGTCGCTACACCTTC	CASSEWTGSRYTF
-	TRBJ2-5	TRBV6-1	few	TGTGCCAGTCAACATCTTTGGGGCCAAGAGACCCAGTACTTC	CASQHLWGQETQYF
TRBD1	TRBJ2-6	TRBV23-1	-	TGCGCCAGCAGTCGGACCGAAAGGCGGGACAGGGCATCTTCTGGGGCCAACGTCCTGACTTTC	CASSRTERRDRASSGANVLTF
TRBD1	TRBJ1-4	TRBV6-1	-	TGTGCCAGCACTAGGGACAGGGGAGGTGAAAAACTGTTTTTT	CASTRDRGGEKLFF
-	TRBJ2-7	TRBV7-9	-	TGTGCCAGCAGCCCCTCCGGAGGCAGCCACTACGAGCAGTACTTC	CASSPSGGSHYEQYF
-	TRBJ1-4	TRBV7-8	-	TGTGCCAGCAGCCAAAGGATGGGCGGGGTAGATGAAAAACTGTTTTTT	CASSQRMGGVDEKLFF
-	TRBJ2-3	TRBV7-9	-	TGTGCCAGCAGCTTAGAGGCAGGGAGCACAGATACGCAGTATTTT	CASSLEAGSTDTQYF
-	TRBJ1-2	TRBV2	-	TGTGCCAGCAGGTCACGCAGAGGGGGGCGGGGAGGCTACACCTTC	CASRSRRGGRGGYTF